The 28 T cell receptor beta chains reported below all come from one sample, sequenced in a study of shared clonotypes between healthy human individuals. Sequencing was performed with immunoSEQ multiplex PCR; in TCRdb, only in-frame clones are kept and a portion is missing. In the table there are a few million clones, approximately 93% of which are singletons. The sequencing sample was made of naive CD4+ T cells from PBMCs. The subset: CD45RA+ positively selected. The receptors were gathered from a man aged 18-30 years in good health. Some clones in this sample may be carry-over from other donors' samples.

V gene TRBV6-1 combines with J gene TRBJ1-3; D gene uncertain. Germline lookup yields CDR1 MNHNS and CDR2 SASEGT. The CDR3 contains 14 residues. V was pared by 6 bases and J by 8 bases, with 17 bases between. As DNA, the CDR3 is TGTGCCAGCAGCCCCCAAACCCTTCCGGACACCATATATTTT. Encoded protein: CASSPQTLPDTIYF.

This rearrangement joins TRBV4-3 to TRBJ2-5, with D maybe TRBD1 (6 bases). In germline, CDR1 is LGHNA, CDR2 YSLEER. Trimming stripped 0 bases from V and 7 bases from J, with 12 bases between. This CDR3 contains 14 residues. The CDR3 loop reads CASSQDSGVPTQYF. CDR3 DNA: TGCGCCAGCAGCCAAGATTCAGGGGTCCCGACCCAGTACTTC.

The rearrangement uses TRBV19 and TRBJ2-2; D is possibly TRBD2 (5 bases). Germline V gene lookup returns CDR1 LNHDA and CDR2 SQIVND (reference sequence). The V gene lost 1 base and the J gene lost 6 bases, with 6 bases spanning the gap. The CDR3 runs 13 residues. The CDR3 DNA follows: TGTGCCAGTAGTATAGGGGGAGCCGGGGAGCTGTTTTTT. This sequence encodes CASSIGGAGELFF.

This clone was observed once. This chain links TRBV18 with TRBJ1-4, with D uncertain. The CDR3 sequence is 15 residues long. V lost 0 bases and J lost 8, with 13 bases in between. The V gene's germline CDR1 is KGHSH and CDR2 LQKENI. This CDR3 is CASSPPVQPGEKLFF. The CDR3 nucleotides read TGTGCCAGCTCACCACCGGTGCAGCCGGGGGAAAAACTGTTTTTT.

Worth noting for this clone: The same CDR3 is also encoded by other DNA sequences in this sample. V gene TRBV28 combines with J gene TRBJ1-4; no reliable D call. Germline lookup yields CDR1 MDHEN and CDR2 SYDVKM. The ends were cut back, 6 bases at V and 5 bases at J, with 4 bases in the middle. The CDR3 totals 11 residues. This chain's CDR3 is CASSLNEKLFF. CDR3 sequence (DNA): TGTGCCAGCAGCTTAAATGAAAAACTGTTTTTT.

The chain has TRBV29-1 and TRBJ2-1; D not certain. With 5 bases removed from V and 7 bases from J, the gap between germline ends came to 18 bases. In germline, CDR1 is SQVTM, CDR2 ANQGSEA. This CDR3 is 14 amino acids long. The CDR3 region has the DNA TGCAGCGTTAAATGGACCTCCCAAAGGAATGAGCAGTTCTTC. Translated: CSVKWTSQRNEQFF.

Note on this clone: An end of the junction does not agree with germline; a read error may underlie this. The chain recombines TRBV27 with TRBJ2-3; D perhaps matches TRBD1 (6 bases). The germline gives CDR1 MNHEY, CDR2 SMNVEV (reference sequence). CDR3 length equals 13 residues. CDR3 residues: CASSPRLERQATF. The CDR3 region has the DNA TGTGCCAGCAGTCCCCGCCTCGAGAGACAGGCAACTTTT.

The chain uses TRBV10-3 and TRBJ1-1; TRBD1 is a possible D gene (6 bases). This CDR3 has 14 amino acids. CDR1 and CDR2 (germline): ENHRY, SYGVKD. The ends were cut back, 3 bases at V and 3 bases at J, with 11 bases in the middle. Here the CDR3 DNA reads TGTGCCATCAGTGAAACAGGGTCCGACACTGAAGCTTTCTTT. Translated, it gives CAISETGSDTEAFF.

J is TRBJ2-1 and V is TRBV7-3; D gene ambiguous. Germline lookup yields CDR1 SGHTA and CDR2 FQGTGA. With 3 bases removed from V and 5 bases from J, the gap between germline ends came to 8 bases. This CDR3 is built from 13 residues. The CDR3 is CASSFGADNEQFF. DNA of the CDR3: TGTGCCAGCAGCTTCGGCGCCGACAATGAGCAGTTCTTC. Full variable domain (rest looked up from reference TRBV7-3 and TRBJ2-1): GAGVSQTPSNKVTEKGKYVELRCDPISGHTALYWYRQSLGQGPEFLIYFQGTGAADDSGLPNDRFFAVRPEGSVSTLKIQRTERGDSAVYLCASSFGADNEQFFGPGTRLTVL.

There are a few counts of this clone. The V call is TRBV2, the J call TRBJ2-7; 10 bases map to TRBD2. Trimming took 6 bases from V and 3 from J; bases not matched to a gene: 8. The CDR3 is made up of 15 amino acids. Germline V gene data show CDR1 as SNHLY and CDR2 as FYNNEI. CDR3 nucleotide sequence: TGTGCCAGCAGCCCATTAGCGGGAGGTCTCTACGAGCAGTACTTC. It yields the protein CASSPLAGGLYEQYF.

The J gene is TRBJ1-2, the V gene TRBV2, with no clear D. CDR1 SNHLY and CDR2 FYNNEI come from the germline V gene. The length of the CDR3 is 17 residues. V gave up 4 bases and J gave up 1 base, with 19 bases separating them. The CDR3 protein is CASSAEARDLSNYGYTF. CDR3 bases: TGTGCCAGCAGTGCGGAGGCGCGGGATCTTAGTAACTATGGCTACACCTTC. Full variable domain (outside the CDR3, taken from reference TRBV2 and TRBJ1-2): EPEVTQTPSHQVTQMGQEVILRCVPISNHLYFYWYRQILGQKVEFLVSFYNNEISEKSEIFDDQFSVERPDGSNFTLKIRSTKLEDSAMYFCASSAEARDLSNYGYTFGSGTRLTVV.

This clone was detected only a few times. The chain uses TRBV7-9 and TRBJ2-1; no firm D call. V gave up 4 bases and J gave up 8 bases, with 21 bases separating them. The CDR3 spans 16 residues. Per the germline V gene, CDR1 is SEHNR and CDR2 is FQNEAQ (reference sequence). CDR3 in DNA: TGTGCCAGCAGCTCCCCCAGTCGGCGCCCCTCCCATGAGCAGTTCTTC. Protein product: CASSSPSRRPSHEQFF.

Here the CDR3 reads CASSQVVNFGAFF. In DNA form, the CDR3 reads TGCGCCAGCAGCCAAGTGGTGAACTTCGGAGCTTTCTTT. The V gene is TRBV4-1, the J gene TRBJ1-1; unclear D gene. This CDR3 is 13 amino acids long. Germline CDR1 reads MGHRA; CDR2 reads YSYEKL. Trimming stripped 1 base from V and 10 bases from J, with 13 bases between.

The chain links TRBV28 to TRBJ2-7, with 10 bases fitting TRBD2. This CDR3 comprises 14 residues. V dropped 11 bases and J dropped 5; count of bases not matched to a gene: 12. The germline CDR1 and CDR2 sequences are MDHEN and SYDVKM. The CDR3 sequence is CAAAASGSWNEQYF. CDR3 coding DNA: TGTGCCGCAGCGGCTAGCGGGAGTTGGAACGAGCAGTACTTC.

As for this clone: The sample has other DNA sequences that encode this CDR3 too. The rearrangement joins TRBV14 to TRBJ1-5; D call uncertain. The V gene's germline CDR1 is SGHDN and CDR2 FVKESK. This CDR3 has 13 residues. Trimming cost V 0 bases and J 5 bases, with 5 bases left between them. The CDR3 nucleotides read TGTGCCAGCAGCCAAGACGGGGATCAGCCCCAGCATTTT. Protein product: CASSQDGDQPQHF.

The chain combines TRBV5-5 with TRBJ2-7; D call uncertain. Germline loops: CDR1 SGHKS, CDR2 YYEKEE (reference sequence). V was pared by 0 bases and J by 1 base, with 8 bases between. The CDR3 totals 14 residues. The CDR3 DNA sequence: TGTGCCAGCAGCTTGGTCGTCTTATCCTACGAGCAGTACTTC. It translates to CASSLVVLSYEQYF.

The CDR3 DNA is TGTGCCAGCAGTAGCGAGATTAACTATGGCTACACCTTC. Translating gives CASSSEINYGYTF. The rearrangement joins TRBV6-5 to TRBJ1-2; D is uncertain. The CDR3 totals 13 residues. Germline loops: CDR1 MNHEY, CDR2 SVGAGI. V lost 5 bases, J lost 1 base, and 8 bases lay in between.

This sequence joins TRBV30 and TRBJ1-2; TRBD1 might be the D (5 bases). There are 15 residues in the CDR3. CDR1 GTSNPN and CDR2 SVGIG come from the germline V gene (reference sequence). The V and J ends lost 5 bases and 0 bases respectively, with 16 bases between them. The CDR3 here is CAWARDGNANYGYTF. CDR3 coding DNA: TGTGCCTGGGCCCGGGACGGAAACGCTAACTATGGCTACACCTTC.

The rearrangement joins TRBV6-5 to TRBJ1-3; 8 bases are shared with TRBD1. This CDR3 region has 13 residues. Germline V lookup: CDR1 MNHEY, CDR2 SVGAGI. The junction had 1 base not matched to a gene; V was cut back by 6 bases and J by 3 bases. The CDR3 sequence: CASSDRGGNTIYF. The CDR3 DNA sequence: TGTGCCAGCAGCGACAGGGGTGGAAACACCATATATTTT.

This clone has a single count. The chain has TRBV6-5 and TRBJ1-2; D is possibly TRBD1 (6 bases). V lost 2 bases to trimming and J lost 7 bases, with 14 bases between them. The CDR3 has 14 amino acids. Germline V CDR1 and CDR2: MNHEY, SVGAGI. The CDR3 DNA follows: TGTGCCAGCAGTTACCGCACAGGGCTGCTTGGCTACACCTTC. Amino acid sequence: CASSYRTGLLGYTF.

This rearrangement joins TRBV7-2 to TRBJ2-5; D is unresolved. With 1 base removed from V and 3 bases from J, the gap between germline ends came to 6 bases. This CDR3 has 13 amino acids. The V gene's germline CDR1 is SGHTA and CDR2 FQGNSA. CDR3 DNA sequence: TGTGCCAGCAGCTTAGGTGGGAAAGAGACCCAGTACTTC. Protein sequence: CASSLGGKETQYF.

The table lists this clone with a few counts. The same CDR3 arises from other DNA sequences in this sample as well. V is TRBV5-1 and J is TRBJ1-1; D gene uncertain. CDR3 length: 13 residues. Germline V gives CDR1 SGHRS, CDR2 YFSETQ. The germline V and J ends were trimmed by 0 bases and 2 bases, with 5 bases remaining between them. CDR3 nucleotides: TGCGCCAGCAGCTTGGGGCCTAACACTGAAGCTTTCTTT. Translation: CASSLGPNTEAFF.

Of note for this clone: Additional DNA sequences in this sample encode the identical CDR3. The chain joins TRBV28 to TRBJ1-4, with D hard to call. The V and J ends lost 1 base and 7 bases respectively, with 4 bases between them. There are 12 residues in the CDR3. Germline V gene data show CDR1 as MDHEN and CDR2 as SYDVKM. CDR3 DNA sequence: TGTGCCAGCAGTTTATATGCTGAAAAACTGTTTTTT. Amino acids: CASSLYAEKLFF.

The gene calls are TRBV6-1 and TRBJ1-2; 8 bases fit TRBD1. The germline V gene has CDR1 MNHNS and CDR2 SASEGT. The CDR3 is 15 residues long. V was pared by 8 bases and J by 4 bases, with 12 bases of the junction left unmatched. In nucleotides, the CDR3 is TGTGCCAGCCGGGTGGCAGGGGGCATATCCTATGGCTACACCTTC. Protein product: CASRVAGGISYGYTF.

The table lists this clone with a count of one. The sample contains more than one DNA sequence encoding this CDR3. The chain has TRBV6-5 and TRBJ2-3; tentative D call: TRBD2 (5 bases). V was clipped by 0 bases and J by 2 bases, with 6 bases between them. CDR1 is MNHEY, CDR2 SVGAGI, per germline. This CDR3 has 14 residues. The CDR3 coding sequence is TGTGCCAGCAGTTACTCCCGGGACACAGATACGCAGTATTTT. Protein sequence: CASSYSRDTDTQYF.

As concerns this clone: This specimen includes other DNA sequences encoding the same CDR3. This chain joins TRBV29-1 and TRBJ1-1, with D possibly TRBD1 on 5 matching bases. The CDR3 is 11 amino acids. Germline V CDR1 and CDR2: SQVTM, ANQGSEA. Trimming removed 7 bases from V and 1 base from J, with 7 bases in between. The CDR3 bases are TGCAGCGGTCAGGGGAACACTGAAGCTTTCTTT. It specifies CSGQGNTEAFF.

The V and J genes are TRBV5-3 and TRBJ2-7; D possibly corresponds to TRBD2 (5 bases). TRBV5-3 is recorded as an ORF, its role being uncertain. The CDR3 is 14 residues long. V gave up 9 bases and J gave up 4 bases, with 20 bases separating them. The CDR3 region is CANPQRAILYEQYF. As DNA, the CDR3 is TGTGCCAACCCTCAGAGGGCCATATTATACGAGCAGTACTTC.

The chain joins TRBV19 to TRBJ1-3; tentative D call: TRBD1 (5 bases). The V and J ends lost 3 bases and 2 bases respectively, with 11 bases between them. This CDR3 region has 15 residues. Germline V gene lookup returns CDR1 LNHDA and CDR2 SQIVND (reference sequence). CDR3 nucleotide sequence: TGTGCCAGTAGTATCCCGACAGCCCCTGGAAACACCATATATTTT. This sequence encodes CASSIPTAPGNTIYF.